Described below is a single T cell receptor (beta chain) sequence and its context. What it recognizes is unknown. TCRdb reanalysed the reads using MiXCR and keeps one entry per CDR3 protein. The sample lists 50,000 to 55,000 distinct CDR3 sequences, roughly 20% occurring once. The entry originates in a study of T cell repertoires in cytomegalovirus infection. The germline gives CDR1 SGHVS, CDR2 FNYEAQ. V was trimmed by 8 bases and J by 2 bases, leaving 16 bases between them. This CDR3 spans 14 amino acids. This TCR derives from a human donor in good health (CMV status not recorded). Some clones in this sample may be carry-over from other donors' samples. The chain carries TRBV7-6 and TRBJ2-7, with a tentative D call TRBD1 (6 bases). This material consisted of CD8+ T cells from cultured PBMCs, taken from culture after CMV antigen stimulation. CDR3 region: CASGQGHGTYEQYF. Here the CDR3 DNA reads TGTGCCAGCGGCCAGGGGCACGGGACCTACGAGCAGTACTTC.